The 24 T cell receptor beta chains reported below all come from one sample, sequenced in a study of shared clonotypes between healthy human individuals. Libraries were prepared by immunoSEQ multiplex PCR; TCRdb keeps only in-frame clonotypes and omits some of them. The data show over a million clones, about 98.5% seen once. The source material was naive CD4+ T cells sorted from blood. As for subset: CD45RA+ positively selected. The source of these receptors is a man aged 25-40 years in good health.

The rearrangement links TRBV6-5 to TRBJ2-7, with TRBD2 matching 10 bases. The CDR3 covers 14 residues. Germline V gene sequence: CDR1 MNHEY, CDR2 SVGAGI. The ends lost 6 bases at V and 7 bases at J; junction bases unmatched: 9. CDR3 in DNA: TGTGCCAGCAGGCGCACCGGGACTAGCGTAGAGCAGTACTTC. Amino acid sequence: CASRRTGTSVEQYF.

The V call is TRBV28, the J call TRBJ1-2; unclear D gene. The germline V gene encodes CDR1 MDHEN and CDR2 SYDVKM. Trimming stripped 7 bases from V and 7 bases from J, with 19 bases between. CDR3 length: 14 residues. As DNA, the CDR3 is TGTGCCAGCAATGACTTACACAAGGGCGGTGGCTACACCTTC. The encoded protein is CASNDLHKGGGYTF.

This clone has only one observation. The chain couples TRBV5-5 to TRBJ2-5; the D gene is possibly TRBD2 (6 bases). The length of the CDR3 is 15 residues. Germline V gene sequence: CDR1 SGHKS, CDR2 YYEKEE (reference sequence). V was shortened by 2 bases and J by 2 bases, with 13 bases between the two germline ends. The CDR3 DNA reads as TGTGCCAGCAGCTTCAGCTCGGCGGGGCAAGAGACCCAGTACTTC. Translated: CASSFSSAGQETQYF.

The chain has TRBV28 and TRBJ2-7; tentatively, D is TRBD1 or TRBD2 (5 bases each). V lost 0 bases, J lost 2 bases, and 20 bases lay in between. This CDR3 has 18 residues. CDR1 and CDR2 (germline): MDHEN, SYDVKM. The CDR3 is CASSLWGRLPFLPYEQYF. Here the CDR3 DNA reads TGTGCCAGCAGTTTATGGGGACGTCTACCTTTCCTCCCCTACGAGCAGTACTTC. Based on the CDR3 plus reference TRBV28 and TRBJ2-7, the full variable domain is DVKVTQSSRYLVKRTGEKVFLECVQDMDHENMFWYRQDPGLGLRLIYFSYDVKMKEKGDIPEGYSVSREKKERFSLILESASTNQTSMYLCASSLWGRLPFLPYEQYFGPGTRLTVT.

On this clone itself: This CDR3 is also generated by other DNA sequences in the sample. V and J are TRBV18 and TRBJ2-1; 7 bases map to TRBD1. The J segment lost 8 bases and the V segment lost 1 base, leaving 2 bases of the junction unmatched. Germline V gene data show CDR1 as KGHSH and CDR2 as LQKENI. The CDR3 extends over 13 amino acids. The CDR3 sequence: CASSPRQGDEQFF. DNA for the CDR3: TGTGCCAGCTCACCACGACAGGGAGATGAGCAGTTCTTC.

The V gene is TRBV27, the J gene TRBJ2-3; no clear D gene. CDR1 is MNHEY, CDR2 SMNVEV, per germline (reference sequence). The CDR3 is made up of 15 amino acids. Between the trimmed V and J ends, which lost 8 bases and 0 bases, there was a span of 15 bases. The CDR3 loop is CASRIGPNSTDTQYF. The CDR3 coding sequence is TGTGCCAGCCGAATAGGACCTAATAGCACAGATACGCAGTATTTT.

The CDR3 sequence: CAWRESSYNEQFF. CDR3 coding DNA: TGTGCCTGGAGAGAGAGTTCCTACAATGAGCAGTTCTTC. The J gene is TRBJ2-1, the V gene TRBV30; D is unresolved. CDR3 length: 13 residues. V was shortened by 3 bases and J by 1 base, with 7 bases between the two germline ends. Germline values: CDR1 GTSNPN, CDR2 SVGIG (reference sequence).

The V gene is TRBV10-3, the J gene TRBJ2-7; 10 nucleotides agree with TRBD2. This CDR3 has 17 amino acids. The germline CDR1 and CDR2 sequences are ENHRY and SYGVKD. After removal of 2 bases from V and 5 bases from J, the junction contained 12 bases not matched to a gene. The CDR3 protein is CAISEQLAGTPSNEQYF. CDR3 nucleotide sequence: TGTGCCATCAGTGAGCAACTAGCGGGGACCCCGTCAAACGAGCAGTACTTC.

DNA of the CDR3: TGTGCCAGCAGCCACCCCGGCTTCGTCTCCTCCTACGAGCAGTACTTC. It yields the protein CASSHPGFVSSYEQYF. The genes are TRBV7-6 and TRBJ2-7, with D unclear. V was trimmed by 5 bases and J by 0 bases, leaving 17 bases between them. The CDR3 spans 16 residues. Looked up from germline, CDR1 is SGHVS and CDR2 is FNYEAQ. Full variable domain (outside the CDR3, taken from reference TRBV7-6 and TRBJ2-7): GAGVSQSPRYKVTKRGQDVALRCDPISGHVSLYWYRQALGQGPEFLTYFNYEAQQDKSGLPNDRFSAERPEGSISTLTIQRTEQRDSAMYRCASSHPGFVSSYEQYFGPGTRLTVT.

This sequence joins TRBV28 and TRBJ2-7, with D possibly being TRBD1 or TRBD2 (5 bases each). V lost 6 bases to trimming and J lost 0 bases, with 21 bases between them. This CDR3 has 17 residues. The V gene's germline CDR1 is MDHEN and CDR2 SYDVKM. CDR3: CASSLVARGPSSYEQYF. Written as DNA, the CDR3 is TGTGCCAGCAGCCTGGTGGCGAGGGGTCCAAGCTCCTACGAGCAGTACTTC.

CDR3 sequence: CASSLGSGRGQETQYF. The CDR3 DNA reads as TGTGCCAGCAGCTTGGGTAGCGGGAGGGGTCAAGAGACCCAGTACTTC. The chain is built from TRBV5-4 and TRBJ2-5; 11 positions agree with TRBD2. V lost 0 bases to trimming and J lost 2 bases; unmatched junction nucleotides: 3. Looked up from germline, CDR1 is SGHNT and CDR2 is YYREEE (reference sequence). The CDR3 extends over 16 amino acids.

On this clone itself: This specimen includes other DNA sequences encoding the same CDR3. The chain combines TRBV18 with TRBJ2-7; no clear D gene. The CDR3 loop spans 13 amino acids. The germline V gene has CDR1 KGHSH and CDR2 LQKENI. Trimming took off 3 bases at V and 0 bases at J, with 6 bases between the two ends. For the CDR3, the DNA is TGTGCCAGCTCACCGTCCAGCTCCTACGAGCAGTACTTC. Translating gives CASSPSSSYEQYF.

The CDR3 region has the DNA TGTGCCAGCAGCTGGGAGGTGGTGCAAGAGACCCAGTACTTC. The encoded protein is CASSWEVVQETQYF. V gene TRBV7-2 combines with J gene TRBJ2-5; a weak D match, TRBD2 (6 bases). Trimming took 4 bases from V and 2 from J, leaving 11 bases between them. CDR3 length equals 14 residues. CDR1 is SGHTA, CDR2 FQGNSA, per germline. Supplemented by reference TRBV7-2 and TRBJ2-5, the full variable domain reads GAGVSQSPSNKVTEKGKDVELRCDPISGHTALYWYRQSLGQGLEFLIYFQGNSAPDKSGLPSDRFSAERTGGSVSTLTIQRTQQEDSAVYLCASSWEVVQETQYFGPGTRLLVL.

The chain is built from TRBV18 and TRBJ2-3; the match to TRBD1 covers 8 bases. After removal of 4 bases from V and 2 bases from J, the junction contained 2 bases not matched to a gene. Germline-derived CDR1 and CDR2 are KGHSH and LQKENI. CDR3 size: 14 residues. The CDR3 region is CASSLGQATDTQYF. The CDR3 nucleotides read TGTGCCAGCTCACTGGGACAGGCCACAGATACGCAGTATTTT.

CDR3 in DNA: TGTGCCAGCAGTGACCTAGCGGGAGGATCCTACGAGCAGTACTTC. This translates into CASSDLAGGSYEQYF. The rearrangement links TRBV2 to TRBJ2-7, with 11 bases lining up with TRBD2. V was pared by 3 bases and J by 1 base, with 2 bases of the junction left unmatched. CDR3 size: 15 residues. Germline values: CDR1 SNHLY, CDR2 FYNNEI.

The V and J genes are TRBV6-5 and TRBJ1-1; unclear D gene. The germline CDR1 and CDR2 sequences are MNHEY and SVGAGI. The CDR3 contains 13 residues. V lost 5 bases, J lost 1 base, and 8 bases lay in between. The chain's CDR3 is CASSTIGNTEAFF. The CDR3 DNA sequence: TGTGCCAGCAGTACCATCGGGAACACTGAAGCTTTCTTT.

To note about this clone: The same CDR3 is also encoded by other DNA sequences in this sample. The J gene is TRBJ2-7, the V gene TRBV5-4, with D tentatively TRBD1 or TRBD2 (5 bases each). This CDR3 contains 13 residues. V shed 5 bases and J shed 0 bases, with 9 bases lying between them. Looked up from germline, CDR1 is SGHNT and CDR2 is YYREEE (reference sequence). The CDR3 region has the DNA TGTGCCAGCAGTTCCGGGACCTCCTACGAGCAGTACTTC. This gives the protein CASSSGTSYEQYF.

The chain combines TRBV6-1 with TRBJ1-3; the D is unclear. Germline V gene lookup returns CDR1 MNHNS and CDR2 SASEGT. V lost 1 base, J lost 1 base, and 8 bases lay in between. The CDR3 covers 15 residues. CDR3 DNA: TGTGCCAGCAGTGAAGGTCCCTCATCTGGAAACACCATATATTTT. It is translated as CASSEGPSSGNTIYF.

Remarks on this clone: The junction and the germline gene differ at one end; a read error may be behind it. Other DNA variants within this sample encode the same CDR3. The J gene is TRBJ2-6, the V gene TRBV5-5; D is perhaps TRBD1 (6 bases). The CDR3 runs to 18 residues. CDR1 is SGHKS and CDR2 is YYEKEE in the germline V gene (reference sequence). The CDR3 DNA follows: TGTGCCAGCAGCTTGCGAACAGGGCTTAGCTCTGGGGCCAACGTCCTGACTTTT. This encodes CASSLRTGLSSGANVLTF. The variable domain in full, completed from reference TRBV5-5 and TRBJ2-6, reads DAGVTQSPTHLIKTRGQQVTLRCSPISGHKSVSWYQQVLGQGPQFIFQYYEKEERGRGNFPDRFSARQFPNYSSELNVNALLLGDSALYLCASSLRTGLSSGANVLTFGAGSRLTVL.

The CDR3 DNA follows: TGTGCCAGCAGCTTGACTAATGAGCAGTTCTTC. It yields the protein CASSLTNEQFF. This rearrangement joins TRBV5-6 to TRBJ2-1; D gene unclear. Between the trimmed V and J ends, which lost 1 base and 7 bases, there was a span of 3 bases. Looked up from germline, CDR1 is SGHDT and CDR2 is YYEEEE. The CDR3 totals 11 residues.

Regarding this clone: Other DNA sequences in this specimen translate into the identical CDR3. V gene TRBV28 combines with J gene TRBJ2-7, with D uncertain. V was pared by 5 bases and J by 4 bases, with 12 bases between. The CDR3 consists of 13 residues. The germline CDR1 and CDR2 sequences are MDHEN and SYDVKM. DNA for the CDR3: TGTGCCAGCAGTCCCCCGCCAGGATACGAGCAGTACTTC. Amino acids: CASSPPPGYEQYF.

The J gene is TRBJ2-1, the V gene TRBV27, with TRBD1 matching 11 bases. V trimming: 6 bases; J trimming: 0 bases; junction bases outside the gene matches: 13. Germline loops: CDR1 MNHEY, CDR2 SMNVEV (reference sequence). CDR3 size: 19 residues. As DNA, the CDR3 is TGTGCCAGCAGCCTGGACAGGGGGCCTATGCCGAGCTCCTACAATGAGCAGTTCTTC. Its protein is CASSLDRGPMPSSYNEQFF.

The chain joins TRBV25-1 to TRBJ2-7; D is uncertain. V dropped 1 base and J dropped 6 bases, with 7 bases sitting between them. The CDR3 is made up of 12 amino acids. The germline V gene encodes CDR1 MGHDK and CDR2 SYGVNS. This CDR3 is CASSESAGEQYF. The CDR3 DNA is TGTGCCAGCAGTGAATCGGCAGGCGAGCAGTACTTC.

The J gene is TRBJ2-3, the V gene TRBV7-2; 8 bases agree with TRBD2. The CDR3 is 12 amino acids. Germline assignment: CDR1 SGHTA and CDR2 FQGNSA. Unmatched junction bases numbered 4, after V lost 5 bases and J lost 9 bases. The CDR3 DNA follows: TGTGCCAGCAGCCCAGCGGGGGACACGCAGTATTTT. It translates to CASSPAGDTQYF.